Listed below are T cell receptor beta chains from one sample, sequenced in a study of cytomegalovirus exposure and HLA in healthy donors. TCRdb's table, derived via immunoSEQ multiplex PCR, lists solely in-frame clones and lacks some. The table shows approximately 150,000 clones, with 70% to 80% occurring only once. Sequenced material: PBMCs. The receptors here all came from a human donor in good health. CDR3s include the opening cysteine and the closing phenylalanine or tryptophan. The order of the fields is D gene, J gene, V gene, clone size, CDR3 protein, CDR3 DNA. D genes are given only for firm matches. Expanded clones get a size class; other rows say once, few or many, or leave the size out.

d_call: TRBD2; j_call: TRBJ2-1; v_call: TRBV27; clone_size: once; cdr3_aa: CASSSWGTTSGGVSSYNEQFF; cdr3_nt: TGTGCCAGCAGTTCTTGGGGGACCACTAGCGGAGGGGTGAGCTCCTACAATGAGCAGTTCTTC
d_call: -; j_call: TRBJ2-1; v_call: TRBV5-1; clone_size: once; cdr3_aa: CASSLDPEYEQFF; cdr3_nt: TGCGCCAGCAGCCTGGACCCCGAGTATGAGCAGTTCTTC
d_call: TRBD1; j_call: TRBJ2-7; v_call: TRBV9; clone_size: -; cdr3_aa: CASSAEGGQGDEQYF; cdr3_nt: TGTGCCAGCAGCGCGGAGGGGGGACAGGGCGACGAGCAGTACTTC
d_call: -; j_call: TRBJ2-6; v_call: TRBV27; clone_size: few; cdr3_aa: CASSLLGAAGANVLTF; cdr3_nt: TGTGCCAGCAGTTTACTTGGGGCAGCTGGGGCCAACGTCCTGACTTTC
d_call: -; j_call: TRBJ2-7; v_call: TRBV7-9; clone_size: -; cdr3_aa: CASSLGAAGFNEQYF; cdr3_nt: TGTGCCAGCAGCTTGGGGGCCGCAGGGTTCAACGAGCAGTACTTC
d_call: -; j_call: TRBJ1-1; v_call: TRBV29-1; clone_size: -; cdr3_aa: CSVAQILNTEAFF; cdr3_nt: TGCAGCGTTGCCCAGATCCTGAACACTGAAGCTTTCTTT
d_call: -; j_call: TRBJ2-7; v_call: TRBV9; clone_size: -; cdr3_aa: CASSPYSSYEQYF; cdr3_nt: TGTGCCAGCAGCCCCTACAGTTCCTACGAGCAGTACTTC
d_call: TRBD2; j_call: TRBJ2-1; v_call: TRBV10-3; clone_size: -; cdr3_aa: CAIRTNSGNEQFF; cdr3_nt: TGTGCCATCAGAACTAATAGCGGGAATGAGCAGTTCTTC
d_call: TRBD1; j_call: TRBJ1-1; v_call: TRBV6-5; clone_size: -; cdr3_aa: CASRSGTGPWEAFF; cdr3_nt: TGTGCCAGCAGATCCGGGACAGGGCCCTGGGAAGCTTTCTTT
d_call: -; j_call: TRBJ2-3; v_call: TRBV29-1; clone_size: -; cdr3_aa: CSVEVLLTDTQYF; cdr3_nt: TGCAGCGTTGAGGTCCTACTCACAGATACGCAGTATTTT
d_call: -; j_call: TRBJ2-3; v_call: TRBV7-9; clone_size: -; cdr3_aa: CSSSTVLTSTDTQYF; cdr3_nt: TGTTCCAGCAGCACGGTACTAACTAGCACAGATACGCAGTATTTT
d_call: TRBD2; j_call: TRBJ2-3; v_call: TRBV5-4; clone_size: few; cdr3_aa: CASTDGRSGSVPRGQYF; cdr3_nt: TGTGCCAGCACCGACGGTCGTAGCGGGAGTGTCCCTCGGGGGCAGTATTTT
d_call: -; j_call: TRBJ2-5; v_call: TRBV30; clone_size: -; cdr3_aa: CAWRARGQETQYF; cdr3_nt: TGTGCCTGGAGGGCCCGGGGCCAAGAGACCCAGTACTTC
d_call: -; j_call: TRBJ1-1; v_call: TRBV30; clone_size: -; cdr3_aa: CAVTRRRDGGVDAFF; cdr3_nt: TGTGCGGTAACGAGACGGAGAGACGGGGGGGTTGATGCTTTCTTT
d_call: -; j_call: TRBJ2-7; v_call: TRBV6-6; clone_size: few; cdr3_aa: CASSYGGTYEQYF; cdr3_nt: TGTGCCAGCAGTTACGGCGGGACCTACGAGCAGTACTTC
d_call: TRBD1; j_call: TRBJ2-7; v_call: TRBV6-1; clone_size: -; cdr3_aa: CASSEGTGGSYEQYF; cdr3_nt: TGTGCCAGCAGTGAAGGGACAGGGGGCTCCTACGAGCAGTACTTC
d_call: TRBD2; j_call: TRBJ2-3; v_call: TRBV7-6; clone_size: -; cdr3_aa: CASSLGTSGSTDTQYF; cdr3_nt: TGTGCCAGCAGCCTGGGGACTAGCGGGAGCACAGATACGCAGTATTTT
d_call: -; j_call: TRBJ2-1; v_call: TRBV15; clone_size: -; cdr3_aa: CATSRSGLARPEQFF; cdr3_nt: TGTGCCACCAGCAGATCGGGACTCGCCCGCCCAGAGCAGTTCTTC
d_call: TRBD2; j_call: TRBJ2-3; v_call: TRBV7-6; clone_size: -; cdr3_aa: CASSLGVAGSVADTQYF; cdr3_nt: TGTGCCAGCAGCCTTGGGGTAGCGGGATCGGTGGCAGATACGCAGTATTTT
d_call: -; j_call: TRBJ2-4; v_call: TRBV10-3; clone_size: -; cdr3_aa: CAISEWGHLGAKNIQYF; cdr3_nt: TGTGCCATCAGTGAGTGGGGACACCTAGGGGCCAAAAACATTCAGTACTTC
d_call: -; j_call: TRBJ1-1; v_call: TRBV14; clone_size: few; cdr3_aa: CASSFRTVGKTFF; cdr3_nt: TGTGCCAGCAGCTTCCGGACAGTGGGAAAGACTTTCTTT
d_call: TRBD1; j_call: TRBJ1-1; v_call: TRBV9; clone_size: -; cdr3_aa: CASSADRQGGNTEAFF; cdr3_nt: TGTGCCAGCAGCGCGGACCGACAGGGGGGGAACACTGAAGCTTTCTTT
d_call: -; j_call: TRBJ1-5; v_call: TRBV27; clone_size: -; cdr3_aa: CASSIDSYQPQHF; cdr3_nt: TGTGCCAGCAGTATAGACAGCTATCAGCCCCAGCATTTT
d_call: TRBD1; j_call: TRBJ1-5; v_call: TRBV2; clone_size: -; cdr3_aa: CASSLLQGASRQPQHF; cdr3_nt: TGTGCCAGCAGCTTATTACAGGGGGCAAGTCGGCAGCCCCAGCATTTT
d_call: -; j_call: TRBJ2-5; v_call: TRBV5-8; clone_size: -; cdr3_aa: CASSFRGLYQETQYF; cdr3_nt: TGTGCCAGCAGCTTCCGGGGGTTGTACCAAGAGACCCAGTACTTC
d_call: -; j_call: TRBJ1-3; v_call: TRBV7-8; clone_size: once; cdr3_aa: CASSSERGPGNTIYF; cdr3_nt: TGTGCCAGCAGCTCCGAGCGAGGCCCCGGAAACACCATATATTTT
d_call: TRBD1; j_call: TRBJ1-2; v_call: TRBV6-6; clone_size: -; cdr3_aa: CASSYGSRGLGGYTF; cdr3_nt: TGTGCCAGCAGTTATGGGTCCAGGGGGCTCGGCGGCTACACCTTC
d_call: TRBD1; j_call: TRBJ1-1; v_call: TRBV11-2; clone_size: -; cdr3_aa: CASSRTGDRGRREAFF; cdr3_nt: TGTGCCAGCAGTCGTACCGGGGACAGGGGGCGGAGGGAGGCTTTCTTT
d_call: -; j_call: TRBJ2-6; v_call: TRBV19; clone_size: -; cdr3_aa: CASTMDSLRANVLTF; cdr3_nt: TGTGCCAGTACAATGGACAGTCTGAGGGCCAACGTCCTGACTTTC
d_call: TRBD2; j_call: TRBJ2-3; v_call: TRBV10-3; clone_size: -; cdr3_aa: CAIRNPAGVDTQYF; cdr3_nt: TGTGCCATCCGAAACCCAGCGGGAGTAGATACGCAGTATTTT
d_call: -; j_call: TRBJ2-3; v_call: TRBV6-6; clone_size: -; cdr3_aa: CASSYRAGGTDTQYF; cdr3_nt: TGTGCCAGCAGTTACCGGGCAGGGGGCACAGATACGCAGTATTTT
d_call: -; j_call: TRBJ1-1; v_call: TRBV5-6; clone_size: -; cdr3_aa: CASSLDRGWLTIMNTEAFF; cdr3_nt: TGTGCCAGCAGCTTGGATCGTGGGTGGTTGACTATTATGAACACTGAAGCTTTCTTT
d_call: -; j_call: TRBJ2-7; v_call: TRBV28; clone_size: -; cdr3_aa: CASSAQGPQGF; cdr3_nt: TGTGCCAGCAGTGCGCAGGGGCCCCAGGGCTTC
d_call: TRBD2; j_call: TRBJ2-5; v_call: TRBV6-5; clone_size: -; cdr3_aa: CASTGSGGAVETQYF; cdr3_nt: TGTGCCAGCACCGGTAGCGGGGGGGCCGTCGAGACCCAGTACTTC
d_call: -; j_call: TRBJ1-1; v_call: TRBV28; clone_size: -; cdr3_aa: CASSLPNEAFF; cdr3_nt: TGTGCCAGCAGTTTACCCAATGAAGCTTTCTTT
d_call: -; j_call: TRBJ2-6; v_call: TRBV27; clone_size: -; cdr3_aa: CASSTNPGQVLSGANVLTF; cdr3_nt: TGTGCCAGCAGCACGAATCCGGGACAAGTCCTCTCTGGGGCCAACGTCCTGACTTTC
d_call: TRBD1; j_call: TRBJ1-2; v_call: TRBV6-1; clone_size: -; cdr3_aa: CASSELRQGAGGYTF; cdr3_nt: TGTGCCAGCAGTGAGCTCCGACAGGGGGCTGGGGGCTACACCTTC
d_call: -; j_call: TRBJ1-1; v_call: TRBV28; clone_size: -; cdr3_aa: CASSRGAPTEAFF; cdr3_nt: TGTGCCAGCAGCCGGGGGGCGCCCACTGAAGCTTTCTTT
d_call: -; j_call: TRBJ2-3; v_call: TRBV7-2; clone_size: once; cdr3_aa: CATGVGNTDTQYF; cdr3_nt: TGTGCCACCGGGGTGGGGAACACAGATACGCAGTATTTT
d_call: -; j_call: TRBJ2-1; v_call: TRBV5-4; clone_size: -; cdr3_aa: CASSFRDNYNEQFF; cdr3_nt: TGTGCCAGCAGCTTCCGGGACAACTACAATGAGCAGTTCTTC
d_call: -; j_call: TRBJ2-7; v_call: TRBV7-9; clone_size: -; cdr3_aa: CASSPLYEQYF; cdr3_nt: TGTGCCAGCAGCCCTCTCTACGAGCAGTACTTC
d_call: TRBD1; j_call: TRBJ2-7; v_call: TRBV7-9; clone_size: -; cdr3_aa: CASSPGTVSYEQYF; cdr3_nt: TGTGCCAGCAGCCCCGGGACAGTCTCCTACGAGCAGTACTTC
d_call: -; j_call: TRBJ1-5; v_call: TRBV7-9; clone_size: -; cdr3_aa: CSSSNQGQPQHF; cdr3_nt: TGTTCCAGCAGCAATCAGGGTCAGCCCCAGCATTTT
d_call: TRBD1; j_call: TRBJ2-1; v_call: TRBV7-2; clone_size: once; cdr3_aa: CASSVSGTGTYNEQFF; cdr3_nt: TGTGCCAGCAGCGTCTCCGGGACAGGGACTTATAATGAGCAGTTCTTC
d_call: TRBD1; j_call: TRBJ2-7; v_call: TRBV29-1; clone_size: -; cdr3_aa: CSVRQGSYEQYF; cdr3_nt: TGCAGCGTCAGACAGGGTTCCTACGAGCAGTACTTC